The clone carrying this TCR beta chain came up many times. The sample originates from a study of T-cell reconstitution after alpha-beta-depleted transplantation in children. A TCRbeta library incorporating unique molecular identifiers was prepared. A single record per CDR3 protein comes from TCRdb applying MiXCR to the PCR reads. The table lists roughly 190,000 distinct CDR3 sequences, less than 15% of them singletons. Per the germline V gene, CDR1 is SGHRS and CDR2 is YFSETQ. Unmatched junction bases numbered 6, after V lost 6 bases and J lost 0 bases. This CDR3 has 15 residues. J is TRBJ2-3 and V is TRBV5-1, with TRBD1 matching over 8 bases. The sequence came from a human donor who donated a stem cell graft to a child with acute lymphoblastic leukemia. Sequenced material: PBMCs from the stem cell graft donor, taken from the stem cell graft. Here the CDR3 DNA reads TGCGCCAGCACCCGCACAGGGGGGAGCACAGATACGCAGTATTTT. It is translated as CASTRTGGSTDTQYF.